This TCR beta chain was sequenced during a study of blood T cell repertoires in COVID-19. Turning to the study itself: Sites in the United States, Italy and Spain provided acute and convalescent COVID-19 samples. In each case, the material was cDNA or gDNA derived from T cells, B-cell-depleted T cells, or PBMCs.

Germline V gene lookup returns CDR1 SGHVS and CDR2 FQNEAQ. CDR3 size: 15 residues. V trimming: 10 bases; J trimming: 8 bases; junction bases outside the gene matches: 15. Original processing methods: By means of reference gene primer amplification, nucleated cell counts were estimated. Generated by immunoSEQ multiplex PCR, the TCRdb table keeps only in-frame clones and is missing some. V, J and clone size reflect that table, while D and trimming were determined from the DNA. The sample lists around 97,000 clones, just over 85% occurring once. The chain couples TRBV7-8 to TRBJ1-2; the match to TRBD1 covers 11 bases. The receptor comes from a human donor in a cohort sampled during active COVID-19. The sample taken for sequencing was peripheral blood. CDR3 nucleotides: TGTGCCACCTTGGGACAGGGGGTCTACGGGGTGGGCTACACCTTC. This sequence encodes CATLGQGVYGVGYTF.